This T cell receptor (beta chain) was observed in a study of shared T cell receptors in the human thymus. The assay was immunoSEQ multiplex PCR, and TCRdb's table has in-frame clones only and misses some. The data show fewer than 700,000 clones, 70% to 90% seen once. CDR1 and CDR2 from the germline V gene are LNHNV and YYDKDF (reference sequence). The J segment lost 0 bases and the V segment lost 0 bases, leaving 5 bases of the junction unmatched. The CDR3 spans 17 residues. These records were also assigned to another study, of human thymus T cells. That paper notes: What appeared biased in thymic and blood repertoires was the usage of V and J genes.

The chain joins TRBV15 to TRBJ2-7; TRBD1 agrees at 10 bases. The specimen was thymocytes. The TCR sequence derives from a boy in the first two years of life with a congenital heart defect. CDR3 in amino acids: CATSRDVGTGASYEQYF. The CDR3 DNA follows: TGTGCCACCAGCAGAGATGTCGGGACAGGGGCCTCCTACGAGCAGTACTTC.